These T cell receptor beta chains were read from a single sample in a study of OX40 agonist ivuxolimab in advanced cancers. The protocol was immunoSEQ multiplex PCR, while the TCRdb copy is restricted to in-frame clones and leaves out a portion. Among approximately 92,000 clones listed, approximately 95% were seen once. The input for sequencing was CD4+ or CD8+ T cells sorted from blood, taken in a trial of the OX40 agonist ivuxolimab. The receptors were sampled from an adult with an advanced solid tumor such as melanoma, head and neck, liver or kidney cancer. Each CDR3 is given with its conserved first and last residue.

TRBV11-3	CASSPRTGGTDTQYF
TRBV7-8	CASSLVPGAETDTQYF
TRBV2	CASSETSTYNEQFF
TRBV4-3	CASSQDTPNRNEQFF
TRBV28	CASSLFRVNTEAFF
TRBV6-4	CASSDSPGAGYNEQFF
TRBV9	CASSVPGTYGLAGGDEQFF
TRBV30	CAWALAGQYEQYF
TRBV7-6	CASSLYVNQPQHF
TRBV4-1	CASSLTSPYEQYF
TRBV5-6	CASSLTGSDEQYF
TRBV6-6	CASTEPRTGYYGYTF
TRBV5-1	CASSGDASYEQYF
TRBV28	CASTSIAFEAFF
TRBV9	CASSLPTSGELFF
TRBV9	CASSERENTEAFF
TRBV5-1	CASSLGTAYTDTQYF
TRBV28	CASSFLSDTDYGYTF
TRBV27	CASGVAGVRVSEQFF
TRBV7-9	CASSLVSGQTSYEQYF
TRBV28	CASSPYNEQFF
TRBV7-9	CASSPIVPGQGDTQYF
TRBV19	CASSPTGSATDTQYF
TRBV19	CASSPGSYNEQFF
TRBV5-8	CASSSHNNALHF
TRBV11-2	CASSSQGAHGYTF
TRBV7-9	CASSLSGVDSGNTIYF
TRBV6-6	CASSYLGGGATDTQYF
TRBV7-9	CASSLGDSNYGYTF
TRBV28	CASSFPGRTSSYNEQFF
TRBV28	CASSLLATLREQYF
TRBV7-8	CASSPGGPWNSEQFF
TRBV15	CATSRVGLAGNEQFF
TRBV28	CASSLRGTAGELFF
TRBV9	CASSVGAEWGETQYF
TRBV6-6	CASSYAREAFF
TRBV7-8	CASSFGTGAYEQYF
TRBV4-3	CASSQDRGVNEQFF
TRBV7-9	CASSPAMGGSRYEQYF
TRBV19	CASSMNRATNYGYTF
TRBV9	CASSEAGGVDTQYF
TRBV5-5	CASSLAVDNSPLHF
TRBV4-1	CASRGLTYEQYF
TRBV28	CASSYDSHNEQFF
TRBV7-6	CASSLAGETMGYTF
TRBV5-1	CASSSEWSSYEQYF
TRBV6-5	CASSYPGSGYTF
TRBV28	CASSWDISNQPQHF
TRBV5-1	CASSQRDRHNQPQHF
TRBV27	CASSSPYNSPLHF
TRBV5-6	CASSLVSTEAFF
TRBV27	CASSSQGSTYEQYF
TRBV7-9	CASSLGLAGGLGYEQYF
TRBV5-6	CASSLVGGANTGELFF
TRBV14	CASSQDPGQGDGYTF
TRBV7-9	CASSSMTGVQFF
TRBV9	CASSESYEQYF
TRBV9	CASSVSVGAEAFF
TRBV6-1	CASSQWTGSNQPQHF
TRBV28	CASSHGLAADTQYF